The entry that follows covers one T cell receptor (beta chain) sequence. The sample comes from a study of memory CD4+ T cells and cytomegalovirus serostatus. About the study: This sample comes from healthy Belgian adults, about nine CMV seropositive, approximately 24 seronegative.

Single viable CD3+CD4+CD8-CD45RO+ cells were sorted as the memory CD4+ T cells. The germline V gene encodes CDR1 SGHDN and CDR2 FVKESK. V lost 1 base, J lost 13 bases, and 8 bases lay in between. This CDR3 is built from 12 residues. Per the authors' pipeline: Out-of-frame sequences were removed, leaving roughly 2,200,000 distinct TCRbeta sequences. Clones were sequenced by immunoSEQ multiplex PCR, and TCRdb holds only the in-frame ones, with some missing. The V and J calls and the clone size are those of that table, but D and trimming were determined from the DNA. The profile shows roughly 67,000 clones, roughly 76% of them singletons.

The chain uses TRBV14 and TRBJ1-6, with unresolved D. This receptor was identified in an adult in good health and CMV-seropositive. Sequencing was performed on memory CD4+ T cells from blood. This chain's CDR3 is CASSQVGRPLHF. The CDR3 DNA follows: TGTGCCAGCAGCCAAGTCGGAAGGCCCCTCCACTTT. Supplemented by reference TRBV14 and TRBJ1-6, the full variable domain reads EAGVTQFPSHSVIEKGQTVTLRCDPISGHDNLYWYRRVMGKEIKFLLHFVKESKQDESGMPNNRFLAERTGGTYSTLKVQPAELEDSGVYFCASSQVGRPLHFGNGTRLTVT.